This is a list of T cell receptor beta chains from one sample in a study of CD8 T cells in ankylosing spondylitis. MiXCR, applied by TCRdb to the 5' RACE reads, yields one record per CDR3 protein. This sample has 250,000 or so distinct CDR3 sequences, with around 25% found just once. Sequencing was carried out using blood, either unsorted or a sorted T cell fraction (not recorded which). The source is a male donor with ankylosing spondylitis or in good health (not recorded which). The CDR3 runs from the conserved cysteine through the conserved F or W. A D gene is named only where the DNA matches it firmly. Size is stated for part of the rows, as once, few or many counts, or as a class when the clone is expanded.

>TRBJ2-7|many|TRBV12-3/TRBV12-4|NA
TGTGCCAGCAGTTCCGCGGCTAACGAGCAGTACTTC
CASSSAANEQYF
>TRBJ1-2|many|TRBV11-2|NA
TGTGCCAGCAGCTCCCGCGGGCAGGGCTTAGGCTACACCTTC
CASSSRGQGLGYTF
>TRBJ2-7|few|TRBV10-3|TRBD1
TGTGCCATCAGCCCGGGACAGGCCACCTACGAGCAGTACTTC
CAISPGQATYEQYF
>TRBJ2-5|few|TRBV20-1|NA
TGCAGTGCTAGAGATTCGGCAGGGCAAGAGACCCAGTACTTC
CSARDSAGQETQYF
>TRBJ2-2|NA|TRBV19|NA
TGTGCCAGTAGACCCGGGGGAAGGGACACCGGGGAGCTGTTTTTT
CASRPGGRDTGELFF
>TRBJ2-3|NA|TRBV30|NA
TGTGCCTGGAAGGTAGGGCGAGGCACAGATACGCAGTATTTT
CAWKVGRGTDTQYF
>TRBJ1-5|few|TRBV20-1|TRBD1
TGCAGTGCTCTCGCAGGGGGGGACAATCAGCCCCAGCATTTT
CSALAGGDNQPQHF
>TRBJ2-5|many|TRBV28|TRBD2
TGTGCCAGCAGTTTGACTAGCGGGGGTTCAGAGACCCAGTACTTC
CASSLTSGGSETQYF
>TRBJ2-2|NA|TRBV12-3/TRBV12-4|TRBD1
TGTGCCAGCAGCTACGGGACAGGGAGGATCGGGGAGCTGTTTTTT
CASSYGTGRIGELFF
>TRBJ1-5|NA|TRBV28|NA
TGTGCCAGCAGTTTATGGGGTCGGGCATCGGGATGGCCCCAGCATTTT
CASSLWGRASGWPQHF
>TRBJ1-2|NA|TRBV6-5|NA
TGTGCCAGCAGTTACTCGCGGGCCTATGGCTACACCTTC
CASSYSRAYGYTF
>TRBJ2-6|few|TRBV10-3|NA
TGTGCCATCAGTGGGGCGGGGACCTCTGGGGCCAACGTCCTGACTTTC
CAISGAGTSGANVLTF
>TRBJ1-2|many|TRBV7-9|NA
TGTGCCAGCAGCTCATCGAGACGGACCTATGGCTACACCTTC
CASSSSRRTYGYTF
>TRBJ2-3|NA|TRBV3-1|NA
TGTGCCAGCAGCCTACAGGCGTCCCCAGATACGCAGTATTTT
CASSLQASPDTQYF
>TRBJ2-5|NA|TRBV12-3/TRBV12-4|NA
TGTGCCAGCAGTCCGAAGACTATGACGGAAGAGACCCAGTACTTC
CASSPKTMTEETQYF
>TRBJ2-1|few|TRBV5-1|TRBD1
TGCGCCAGCAGCCCCCGGACAGGGGGAGGCAATGAGCAGTTCTTC
CASSPRTGGGNEQFF
>TRBJ2-3|few|TRBV29-1|NA
TGCAGCGTTGAAGGTCACCTTGGCACAGATACGCAGTATTTT
CSVEGHLGTDTQYF
>TRBJ2-3|few|TRBV12-3/TRBV12-4|NA
TGTGCCAGCAACCCAGAGGGCACAGATACGCAGTATTTT
CASNPEGTDTQYF
>TRBJ1-3|NA|TRBV10-3|NA
TGTGCCATCAGTGCCGGGGCTAACATATATTTT
CAISAGANIYF
>TRBJ1-5|few|TRBV20-1|NA
TGCAGTGCTAGAGGACAGATTAGCAATCAGCCCCAGCATTTT
CSARGQISNQPQHF
>TRBJ2-1|NA|TRBV7-2|TRBD1
TGTGCCAGCAGCTCCAGACAGGGGCCTGAGTTCTTC
CASSSRQGPEFF
>TRBJ2-7|NA|TRBV25-1|NA
TGTGCCAGCAGTGATCAATTCAGCGGGCCTACCTACGAGCAGTACTTC
CASSDQFSGPTYEQYF
>TRBJ2-5|many|TRBV10-3|NA
TGTGCCACAGGATACGGGACACACTTAGAGACCCAGTACTTC
CATGYGTHLETQYF
>TRBJ2-5|few|TRBV24-1|TRBD2
TGTGCCACCAGTGACGCCGCCCCGGGGGGAGAGACCCAGTACTTC
CATSDAAPGGETQYF
>TRBJ2-5|NA|TRBV3-1|TRBD1
TGTGCCAGCAGCCATGGTTCCGGGACAGGGGTTAGAGAGACCCAGTACTTC
CASSHGSGTGVRETQYF
>TRBJ2-5|many|TRBV20-1|TRBD1
TGCAGTGCTGCTCGTTACCTAGGACAGGGGCAAGAGACCCAGTACTTC
CSAARYLGQGQETQYF
>TRBJ2-5|NA|TRBV20-1|TRBD2
TGCAGTGCAAGGACTAGCGGGGGGGCCGGTGAGACCCAGTACTTC
CSARTSGGAGETQYF
>TRBJ2-4|many|TRBV29-1|NA
TGCAGCGTTGTTGAACCGAGAAACATTCAGTACTTC
CSVVEPRNIQYF
>TRBJ2-5|NA|TRBV29-1|NA
TGCAGCGTTGTCCGGACGGAACAAGAGACCCAGTACTTC
CSVVRTEQETQYF
>TRBJ2-3|few|TRBV12-3/TRBV12-4|NA
TGTGCCAGTCCCAAACTGCGGGGTACTAGTCGCACAGATACGCAGTATTTT
CASPKLRGTSRTDTQYF
>TRBJ2-3|many|TRBV3-1|NA
TGTGCCAGCAGCGATAGTTTTAGCACAGATACGCAGTATTTT
CASSDSFSTDTQYF
>TRBJ2-7|NA|TRBV20-1|NA
TGCAGTGCTAGAGATCAAGGAGCAGGGTCCTCCTACGAGCAGTACTTC
CSARDQGAGSSYEQYF
>TRBJ2-7|many|TRBV12-3/TRBV12-4|NA
TGTGCCAGCAGTTCCAGAGGTACCTACGAGCAGTACTTC
CASSSRGTYEQYF
>TRBJ2-7|many|TRBV10-3|TRBD1
TGTGCCACTGCTCCTGACAGGGCCCCCTACGAGCAGTACTTC
CATAPDRAPYEQYF
>TRBJ2-5|NA|TRBV4-1|NA
TGCGCCAGCAGCCAAGTGGACCAAGAGACCCAGTACTTC
CASSQVDQETQYF
>TRBJ2-5|few|TRBV30|NA
TGTGCCTATGACAGGCTATTGGAGACCCAGTACTTC
CAYDRLLETQYF
>TRBJ2-3|few|TRBV20-1|NA
TGCAGTGCTACTGGGGAGCACACAGATACGCAGTATTTT
CSATGEHTDTQYF
>TRBJ2-5|NA|TRBV6-1|NA
TGTGCCAGCGCGGGGTCACCCAGCATTGGGACCCAGTACTTC
CASAGSPSIGTQYF
>TRBJ2-2|NA|TRBV20-1|NA
TGCAGTGCTCCGGGACGGAGTGACACCGGGGAGCTGTTTTTT
CSAPGRSDTGELFF
>TRBJ1-4|few|TRBV20-1|NA
TGCAGTGCTAAACAGGAGATCAATGAAAAACTGTTTTTT
CSAKQEINEKLFF
>TRBJ2-3|NA|TRBV7-2|NA
TGTGCCAGCAGCCTAGCCGGGCCTTCCGTAACAGATACGCAGTATTTT
CASSLAGPSVTDTQYF
>TRBJ2-3|NA|TRBV20-1|TRBD2
TGCAGTGGGAGAGATGCTAGCGGGGGGGCAGATACGCAGTATTTT
CSGRDASGGADTQYF
>TRBJ2-7|few|TRBV20-1|NA
TGCAGTGCTCCCGACCCTGACTCCCCCTACGAGCAGTACTTC
CSAPDPDSPYEQYF
>TRBJ2-7|many|TRBV20-1|TRBD2
TGCAGTGCTAAAAAGGGAGGGGCCTTCTCCTACGAGCAGTACTTC
CSAKKGGAFSYEQYF
>TRBJ2-3|many|TRBV29-1|NA
TGCAGCGTCGGGGGCAGGGTGGCAGATACGCAGTATTTT
CSVGGRVADTQYF